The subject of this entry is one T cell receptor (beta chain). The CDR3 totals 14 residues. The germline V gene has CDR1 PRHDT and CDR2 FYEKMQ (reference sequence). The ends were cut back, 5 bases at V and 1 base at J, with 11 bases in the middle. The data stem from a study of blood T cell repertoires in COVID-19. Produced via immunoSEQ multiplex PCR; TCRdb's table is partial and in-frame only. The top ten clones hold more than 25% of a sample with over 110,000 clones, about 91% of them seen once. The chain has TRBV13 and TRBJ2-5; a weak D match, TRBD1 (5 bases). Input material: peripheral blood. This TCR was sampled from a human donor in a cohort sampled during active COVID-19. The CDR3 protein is CASSPTAFQETQYF. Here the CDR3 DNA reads TGTGCCAGCAGCCCGACAGCTTTCCAAGAGACCCAGTACTTC.